The present T cell receptor (beta chain) was sequenced within a study of blood T cell repertoires in COVID-19. Background on the study: Acute-phase and convalescent COVID-19 samples originated in the United States, Italy and Spain. In each case, the material was cDNA or gDNA derived from T cells, B-cell-depleted T cells, or PBMCs.

This CDR3 contains 15 residues. In the study's own analysis: Reference gene primer amplification in the assay estimated nucleated cell counts. The protocol was immunoSEQ multiplex PCR, while the TCRdb copy is restricted to in-frame clones and leaves out a portion. The V and J calls and clone size are taken from that table; D and trimming were inferred from the DNA. Here the sample spans approximately 250,000 clones, 86% being singletons. This chain connects TRBV21-1 to TRBJ1-4; TRBD1, the table's D call, was not compared with the DNA. TRBV21-1 is tagged as a pseudogene. Specimen: peripheral blood. The sequence derives from a middle-aged man with active or convalescent COVID-19. CDR3 sequence (DNA): TGTGCCGCCTGGACAGGGGGCGCCCACAGGGAAAAACTGTTTTTT. This encodes CAAWTGGAHREKLFF.